These 6 T cell receptor beta chains originate from one sample sequenced in a study of T cell responses to AZD1222 COVID-19 vaccine. Sequencing was performed with immunoSEQ multiplex PCR; in TCRdb, only in-frame clones are kept and a portion is missing. The sample yields 140,000 to 150,000 clones, 80% to 95% seen once. Source: peripheral blood, taken on day 0 of AZD1222 vaccination. The origin of the receptors is an adult in good health.

This chain connects TRBV5-4 to TRBJ2-7; TRBD2 is a possible D gene (5 bases). The CDR3 length is 13 residues. Germline CDR1 is SGHNT and CDR2 is YYREEE (reference sequence). The V end lost 4 bases, the J end lost 0 bases, and 8 bases lay between the germline ends. CDR3: CASSLGVSYEQYF. The CDR3 DNA reads TGTGCCAGCAGCCTCGGGGTCTCCTACGAGCAGTACTTC.

This sequence joins TRBV4-1 and TRBJ2-1, with D tentatively TRBD2 (5 bases). With 2 bases removed from V and 3 bases from J, the gap between germline ends came to 8 bases. The CDR3 loop spans 14 amino acids. Germline assignment: CDR1 MGHRA and CDR2 YSYEKL. The CDR3 here is CASSQLGVYNEQFF. DNA of the CDR3: TGCGCCAGCAGCCAACTCGGGGTCTACAATGAGCAGTTCTTC.

The rearrangement uses TRBV19 and TRBJ1-3; the D is unclear. The CDR3 extends over 16 amino acids. Trimming left V 5 bases short and J 0 bases short, with 14 bases between. Germline V gene sequence: CDR1 LNHDA, CDR2 SQIVND (reference sequence). The CDR3 DNA is TGTGCCAGTAGTCCACGCCCAGCCTTCTCTGGAAACACCATATATTTT. This translates into CASSPRPAFSGNTIYF.

The rearrangement joins TRBV7-9 to TRBJ2-3; D possibly corresponds to TRBD2 (6 bases). Trimming pared 5 bases from V and 3 bases from J, leaving 15 bases between. Germline V CDR1 and CDR2: SEHNR, FQNEAQ (reference sequence). The CDR3 spans 15 residues. The CDR3 DNA reads TGTGCCAGCAGCCCGGGGGTACTGCTTACAGATACGCAGTATTTT. Encoded protein: CASSPGVLLTDTQYF.

The V call is TRBV5-6, the J call TRBJ1-1; maybe TRBD1 (6 bases). This CDR3 region has 14 residues. From germline, CDR1 is SGHDT and CDR2 YYEEEE. Trimming took 2 bases from V and 3 from J, leaving 11 bases between them. CDR3 sequence: CASSLFRGHTEAFF. Written as DNA, the CDR3 is TGTGCCAGCAGCTTATTCAGGGGCCACACTGAAGCTTTCTTT.

This CDR3 reads CASSQAWSEQYF. CDR3 DNA sequence: TGTGCCAGCAGCCAAGCATGGAGCGAGCAGTACTTC. V gene TRBV14 combines with J gene TRBJ2-7; D not certain. V lost 1 base to trimming and J lost 6 bases, with 7 bases between them. Germline lookup yields CDR1 SGHDN and CDR2 FVKESK. This CDR3 has 12 residues.